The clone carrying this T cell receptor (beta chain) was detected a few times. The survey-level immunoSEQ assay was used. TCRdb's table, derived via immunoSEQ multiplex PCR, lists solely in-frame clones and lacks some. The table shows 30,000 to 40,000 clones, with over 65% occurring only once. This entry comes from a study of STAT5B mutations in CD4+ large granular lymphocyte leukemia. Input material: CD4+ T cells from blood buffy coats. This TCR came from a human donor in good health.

This chain's CDR3 is CATTGLLWGGYTF. As DNA, the CDR3 is TGTGCCACCACAGGGCTACTTTGGGGGGGCTACACCTTC. The rearrangement uses TRBV30 and TRBJ1-2; tentatively, D is TRBD1 (6 bases). Trimming left V 8 bases short and J 8 bases short, with 21 bases between. Germline values: CDR1 GTSNPN, CDR2 SVGIG (reference sequence). The length of the CDR3 is 13 residues.